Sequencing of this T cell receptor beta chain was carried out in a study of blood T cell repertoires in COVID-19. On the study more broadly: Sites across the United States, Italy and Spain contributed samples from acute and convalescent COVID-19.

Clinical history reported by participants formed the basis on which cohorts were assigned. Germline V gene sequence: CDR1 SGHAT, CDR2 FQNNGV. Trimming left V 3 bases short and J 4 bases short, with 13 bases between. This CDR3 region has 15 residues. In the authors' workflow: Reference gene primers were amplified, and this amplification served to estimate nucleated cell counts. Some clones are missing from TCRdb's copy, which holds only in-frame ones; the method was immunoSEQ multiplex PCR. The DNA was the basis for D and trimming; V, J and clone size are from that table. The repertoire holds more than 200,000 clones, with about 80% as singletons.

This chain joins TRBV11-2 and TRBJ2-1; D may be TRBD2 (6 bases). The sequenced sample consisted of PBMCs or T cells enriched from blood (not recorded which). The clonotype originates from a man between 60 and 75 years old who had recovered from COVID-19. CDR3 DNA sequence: TGTGCCAGCAGCTTTCCGGGAGCAATATACAATGAGCAGTTCTTC. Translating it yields CASSFPGAIYNEQFF.